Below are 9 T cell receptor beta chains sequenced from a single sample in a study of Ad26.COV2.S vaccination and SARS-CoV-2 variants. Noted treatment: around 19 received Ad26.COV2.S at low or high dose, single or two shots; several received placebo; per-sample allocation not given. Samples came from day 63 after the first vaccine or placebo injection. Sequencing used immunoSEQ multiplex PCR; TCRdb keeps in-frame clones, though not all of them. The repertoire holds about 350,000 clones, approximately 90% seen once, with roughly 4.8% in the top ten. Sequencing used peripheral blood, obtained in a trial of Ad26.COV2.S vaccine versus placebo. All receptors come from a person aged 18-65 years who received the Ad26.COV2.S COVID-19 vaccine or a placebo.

For the CDR3, the DNA is TGTGCCAGCAGTTACTCGGGGGCCGTCGACCTGTATAATTCACCCCTCCACTTT. Protein: CASSYSGAVDLYNSPLHF. The chain links TRBV6-2 or TRBV6-3 to TRBJ1-6, with D possibly being TRBD1 (6 bases). Germline assignment: CDR1 MNHEY and CDR2 SVGEGT. V shed 0 bases and J shed 4 bases, with 16 bases lying between them. CDR3 length equals 18 residues.

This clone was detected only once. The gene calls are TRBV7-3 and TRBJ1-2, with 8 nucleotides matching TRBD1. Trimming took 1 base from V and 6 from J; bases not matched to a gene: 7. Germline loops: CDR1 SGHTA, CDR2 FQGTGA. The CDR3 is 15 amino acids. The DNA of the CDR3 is TGTGCCAGCAGCTTAAACCCCGGACAGGGCGATGGCTACACCTTC. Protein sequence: CASSLNPGQGDGYTF.

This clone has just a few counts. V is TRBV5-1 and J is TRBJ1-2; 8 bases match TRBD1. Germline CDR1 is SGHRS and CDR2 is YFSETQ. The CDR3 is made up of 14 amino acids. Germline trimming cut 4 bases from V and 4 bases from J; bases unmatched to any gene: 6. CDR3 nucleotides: TGCGCCAGCAGCGCCGGACAGGGCCCCTATGGCTACACCTTC. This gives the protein CASSAGQGPYGYTF.

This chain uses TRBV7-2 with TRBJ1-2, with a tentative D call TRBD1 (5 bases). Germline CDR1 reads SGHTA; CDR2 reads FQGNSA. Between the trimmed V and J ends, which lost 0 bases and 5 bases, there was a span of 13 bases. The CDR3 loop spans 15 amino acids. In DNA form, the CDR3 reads TGTGCCAGCAGCTTAGCGGTGGGGCAAGGTTATGGCTACACCTTC. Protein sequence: CASSLAVGQGYGYTF. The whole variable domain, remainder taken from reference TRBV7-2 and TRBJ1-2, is GAGVSQSPSNKVTEKGKDVELRCDPISGHTALYWYRQSLGQGLEFLIYFQGNSAPDKSGLPSDRFSAERTGGSVSTLTIQRTQQEDSAVYLCASSLAVGQGYGYTFGSGTRLTVV.

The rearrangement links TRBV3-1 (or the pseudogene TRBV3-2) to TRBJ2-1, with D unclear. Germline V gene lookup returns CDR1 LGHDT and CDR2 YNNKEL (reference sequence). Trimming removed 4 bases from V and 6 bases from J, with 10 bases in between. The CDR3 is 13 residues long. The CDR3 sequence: CASSPTVGNEQFF. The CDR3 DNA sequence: TGTGCCAGCAGCCCGACGGTAGGCAATGAGCAGTTCTTC.

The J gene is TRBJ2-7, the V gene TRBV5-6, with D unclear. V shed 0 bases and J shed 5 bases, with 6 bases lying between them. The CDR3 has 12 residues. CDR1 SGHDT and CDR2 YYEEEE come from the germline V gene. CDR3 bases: TGTGCCAGCAGCTTGGCTGGGAACGAGCAGTACTTC. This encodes CASSLAGNEQYF.

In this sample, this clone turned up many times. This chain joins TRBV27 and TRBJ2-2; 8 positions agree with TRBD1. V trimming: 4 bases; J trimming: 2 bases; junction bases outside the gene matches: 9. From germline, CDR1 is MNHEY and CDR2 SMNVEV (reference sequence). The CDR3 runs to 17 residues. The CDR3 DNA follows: TGTGCCAGCAGTTCGTCCTTGGGACAGGACAACACCGGGGAGCTGTTTTTT. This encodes CASSSSLGQDNTGELFF.

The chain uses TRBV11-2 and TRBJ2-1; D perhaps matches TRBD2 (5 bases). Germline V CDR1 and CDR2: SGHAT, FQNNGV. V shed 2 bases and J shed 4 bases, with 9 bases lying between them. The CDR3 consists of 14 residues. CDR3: CASSLQDLYNEQFF. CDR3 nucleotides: TGTGCCAGCAGCTTACAGGACTTATACAATGAGCAGTTCTTC. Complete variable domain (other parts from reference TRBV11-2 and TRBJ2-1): EAGVAQSPRYKIIEKRQSVAFWCNPISGHATLYWYQQILGQGPKLLIQFQNNGVVDDSQLPKDRFSAERLKGVDSTLKIQPAKLEDSAVYLCASSLQDLYNEQFFGPGTRLTVL.

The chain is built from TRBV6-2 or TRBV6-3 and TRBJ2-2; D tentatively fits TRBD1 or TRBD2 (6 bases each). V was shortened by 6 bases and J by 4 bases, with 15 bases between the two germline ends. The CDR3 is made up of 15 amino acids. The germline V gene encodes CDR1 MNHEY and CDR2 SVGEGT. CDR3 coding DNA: TGTGCCAGCAGCACCGGGGGACACATCACCGGGGAGCTGTTTTTT. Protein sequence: CASSTGGHITGELFF.